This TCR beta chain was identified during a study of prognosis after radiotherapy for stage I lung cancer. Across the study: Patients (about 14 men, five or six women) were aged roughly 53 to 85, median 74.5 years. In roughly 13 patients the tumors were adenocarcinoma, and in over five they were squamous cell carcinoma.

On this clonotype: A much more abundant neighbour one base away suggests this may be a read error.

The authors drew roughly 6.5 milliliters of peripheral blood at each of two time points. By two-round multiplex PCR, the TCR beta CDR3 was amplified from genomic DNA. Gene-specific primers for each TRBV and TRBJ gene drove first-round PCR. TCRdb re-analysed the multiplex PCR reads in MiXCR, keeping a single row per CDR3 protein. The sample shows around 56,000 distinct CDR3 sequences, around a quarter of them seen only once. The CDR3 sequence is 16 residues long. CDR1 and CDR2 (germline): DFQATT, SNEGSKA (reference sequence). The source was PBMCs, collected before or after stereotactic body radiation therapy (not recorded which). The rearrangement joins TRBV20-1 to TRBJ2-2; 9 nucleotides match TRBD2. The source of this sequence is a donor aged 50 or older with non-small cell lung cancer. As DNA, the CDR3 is TGCAGTGCCCCAAGGGGCGGGGGGGCGGACACCGGGGAGCTGTCTTTT. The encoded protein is CSAPRGGGADTGELSF.